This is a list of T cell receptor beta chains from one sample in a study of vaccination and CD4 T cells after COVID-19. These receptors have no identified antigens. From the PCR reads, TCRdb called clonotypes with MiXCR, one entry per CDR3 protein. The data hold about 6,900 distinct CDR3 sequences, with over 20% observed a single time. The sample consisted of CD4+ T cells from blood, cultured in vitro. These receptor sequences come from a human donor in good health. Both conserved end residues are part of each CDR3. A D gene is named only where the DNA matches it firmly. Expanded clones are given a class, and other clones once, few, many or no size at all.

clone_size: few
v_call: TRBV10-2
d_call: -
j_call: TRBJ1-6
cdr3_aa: CASTKLTDNNSPLHF
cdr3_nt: TGCGCCAGCACCAAACTAACAGATAATAATTCACCCCTCCACTTT

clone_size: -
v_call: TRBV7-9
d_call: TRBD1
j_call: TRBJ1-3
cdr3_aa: CASRELWTGTGNTIYF
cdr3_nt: TGTGCCAGCAGAGAACTATGGACAGGGACTGGAAACACCATATATTTT

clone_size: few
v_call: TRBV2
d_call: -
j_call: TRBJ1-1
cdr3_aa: CASRQGSMNTEAFF
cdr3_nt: TGTGCCAGCCGGCAGGGTAGCATGAACACTGAAGCTTTCTTT

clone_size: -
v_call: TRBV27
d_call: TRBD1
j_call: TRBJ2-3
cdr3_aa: CASSFLGTGGGGTDTQYF
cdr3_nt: TGTGCCAGCAGTTTTTTGGGGACAGGGGGCGGGGGCACAGATACGCAGTATTTT

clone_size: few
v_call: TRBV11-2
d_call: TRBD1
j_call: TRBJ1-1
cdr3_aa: CASSPTGLGTEAFF
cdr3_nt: TGTGCCAGCAGCCCGACAGGGCTTGGCACTGAAGCTTTCTTT

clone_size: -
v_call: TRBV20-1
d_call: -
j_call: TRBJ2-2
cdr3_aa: CSARAATTEAAGELFF
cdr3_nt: TGCAGTGCTAGAGCCGCCACGACAGAGGCCGCCGGGGAGCTGTTTTTT

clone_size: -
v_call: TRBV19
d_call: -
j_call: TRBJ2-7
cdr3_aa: CAISTGSEQYF
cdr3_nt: TGTGCCATTTCCACCGGGAGCGAGCAGTACTTC

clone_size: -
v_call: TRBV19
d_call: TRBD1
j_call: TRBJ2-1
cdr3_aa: CASSIQGAFEQFF
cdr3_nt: TGTGCCAGTAGTATCCAGGGGGCTTTTGAGCAGTTCTTC

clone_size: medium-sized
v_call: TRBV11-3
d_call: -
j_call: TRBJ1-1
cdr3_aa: CASSLGGANTEAFF
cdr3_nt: TGTGCCAGCAGCTTAGGGGGCGCAAACACTGAAGCTTTCTTT

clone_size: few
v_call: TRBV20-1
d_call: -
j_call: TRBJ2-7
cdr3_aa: CSASRATGYEQYF
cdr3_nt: TGCAGTGCTAGTAGAGCGACCGGCTACGAGCAGTACTTC

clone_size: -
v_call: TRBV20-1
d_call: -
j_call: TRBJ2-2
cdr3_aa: CSALGVGELFF
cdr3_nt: TGCAGTGCTCTGGGAGTCGGGGAGCTGTTTTTT

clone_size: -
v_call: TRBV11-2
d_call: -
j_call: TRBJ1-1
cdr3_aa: CASARVNTEAFF
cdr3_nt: TGTGCCAGTGCAAGGGTGAACACTGAAGCTTTCTTT

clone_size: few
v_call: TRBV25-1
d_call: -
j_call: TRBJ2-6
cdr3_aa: CASSEGVAGANVLTF
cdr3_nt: TGTGCCAGCAGCGAAGGGGTTGCCGGGGCCAACGTCCTGACTTTC

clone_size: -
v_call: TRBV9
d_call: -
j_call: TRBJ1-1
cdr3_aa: CASSAYTVSGAEAFF
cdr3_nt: TGTGCCAGCAGCGCTTACACAGTATCGGGCGCTGAAGCTTTCTTT